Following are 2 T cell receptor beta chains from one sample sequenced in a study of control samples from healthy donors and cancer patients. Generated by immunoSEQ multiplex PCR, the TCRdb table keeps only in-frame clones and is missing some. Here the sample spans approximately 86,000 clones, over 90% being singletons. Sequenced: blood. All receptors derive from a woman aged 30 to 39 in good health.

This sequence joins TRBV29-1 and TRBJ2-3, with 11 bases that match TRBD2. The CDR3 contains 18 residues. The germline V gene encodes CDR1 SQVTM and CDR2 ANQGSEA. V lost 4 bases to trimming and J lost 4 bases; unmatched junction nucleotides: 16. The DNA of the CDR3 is TGCAGCGTTGGGCTAATTTACAGGACTAGCGGGTCATCAGATACGCAGTATTTT. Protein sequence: CSVGLIYRTSGSSDTQYF.

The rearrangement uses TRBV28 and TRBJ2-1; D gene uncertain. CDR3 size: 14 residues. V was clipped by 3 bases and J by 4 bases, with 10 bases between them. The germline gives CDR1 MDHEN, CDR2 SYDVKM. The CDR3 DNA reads TGTGCCAGCAGTTTCGAGGTCGGTTACAATGAGCAGTTCTTC. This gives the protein CASSFEVGYNEQFF.